This T cell receptor beta chain was identified during a study of shared clonotypes between healthy human individuals. Over several immunoSEQ plates, each subset's genomic DNA was distributed in even portions. Repertoires were generated with immunoSEQ multiplex PCR, while TCRdb's copy carries only in-frame clones and drops some. The sample gives millions of clones, 85% to 95% of which show up once; roughly 0.13% is in the top ten. Donors had no recently reported acute infections or vaccinations and were HIV-negative. General study findings and limits: Several donors held about 5% of naive CD4 clonotypes in common. In contrast to clonotypes shared by all four donors, non-shared clonotypes had lower generation probabilities.

In the case of this clone: Its antigen is unknown.

CDR1 and CDR2 (germline): MGHRA, YSYEKL. There are 19 residues in the CDR3. The ends were cut back, 0 bases at V and 0 bases at J, with 15 bases in the middle. The sample comprised naive CD4+ T cells sorted from blood. Subset defined: CD45RA+ positively selected. The clonotype was recovered from a young man in good health. This chain links TRBV4-1 with TRBJ1-6; a possible D gene is TRBD1 (5 bases). Written as DNA, the CDR3 is TGCGCCAGCAGCCAAGATCAGGGCAGTGCGATCTCCTATAATTCACCCCTCCACTTT. Translation: CASSQDQGSAISYNSPLHF.